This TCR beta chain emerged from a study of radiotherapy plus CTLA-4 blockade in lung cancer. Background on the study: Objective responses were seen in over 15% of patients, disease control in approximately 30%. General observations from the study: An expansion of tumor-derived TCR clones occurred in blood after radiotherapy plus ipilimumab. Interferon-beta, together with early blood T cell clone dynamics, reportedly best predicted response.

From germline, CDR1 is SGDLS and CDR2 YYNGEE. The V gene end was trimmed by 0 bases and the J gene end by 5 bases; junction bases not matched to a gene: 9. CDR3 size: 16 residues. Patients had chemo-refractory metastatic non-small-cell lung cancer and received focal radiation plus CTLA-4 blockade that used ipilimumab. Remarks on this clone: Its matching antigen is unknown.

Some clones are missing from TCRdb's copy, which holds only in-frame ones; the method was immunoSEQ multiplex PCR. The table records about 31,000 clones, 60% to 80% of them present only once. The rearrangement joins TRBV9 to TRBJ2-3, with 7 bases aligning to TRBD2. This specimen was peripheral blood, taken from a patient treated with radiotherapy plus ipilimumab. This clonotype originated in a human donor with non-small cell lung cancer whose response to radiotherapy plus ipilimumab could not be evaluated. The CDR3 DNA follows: TGTGCCAGCAGCGTAGGGGTGCGGGAGATTGAAGATACGCAGTATTTT. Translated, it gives CASSVGVREIEDTQYF.